This TCR beta chain was recovered during a study of T cells in localized non-small cell lung cancer. Study-wide results and limits: Paired adjacent lung recovered a median around 52 of the top 100 tumor clones. Sequencing involved a lone tumor region, leaving heterogeneity possible.

Trimming removed 1 base at V and 0 bases at J, with 7 bases between. The CDR3 runs to 15 residues. The germline CDR1 and CDR2 sequences are SGHNT and YENEEA. As regards this clone: The antigen remains unidentified.

Only in-frame clones appear in the TCRdb table, and some are missing; sequencing was by immunoSEQ multiplex PCR. The table records 3,400 or so clones, approximately 30% of them present only once. The starting material was normal lung tissue next to the tumor, obtained before any cancer treatment. This receptor was taken from a male donor aged 60 or older with stage III lung adenocarcinoma. This chain uses TRBV11-3 with TRBJ2-1; D possibly corresponds to TRBD2 (5 bases). CDR3 loop: CASSLGGPSYNEQFF. The CDR3, as DNA: TGTGCCAGCAGCTTAGGAGGGCCCTCCTACAATGAGCAGTTCTTC.